The source of this TCR beta chain is a study of sequential checkpoint blockade in melanoma. Study-wide context: Patients were randomized 1:1 to nivolumab-then-ipilimumab or ipilimumab-then-nivolumab first-line. Each arm's sequence ended with maintenance nivolumab.

Method: immunoSEQ multiplex PCR; TCRdb's copy keeps in-frame clones and lacks some. The sample has tens of thousands of clones; roughly 90% are singletons. Sample treatment: randomized to nivolumab then ipilimumab (arm A) or the reverse (arm B). Patients had received no earlier DNA-damaging chemotherapy. From thawed PBMCs, live CD3+CD8+ cells negative for CD19 and CD56 were sorted. This clone was counted between two and nine times. Germline-derived CDR1 and CDR2 are MDHEN and SYDVKM. There are 19 residues in the CDR3. Losses at the gene ends were 2 bases for V and 0 bases for J; bases not matched to a gene: 12.

The rearrangement uses TRBV28 and TRBJ1-3, with TRBD1 matching over 8 bases. The clonotype was recovered from a human donor with melanoma. Sequencing was performed on CD8+ T cells sorted from blood (inferred from file names), taken from a patient given nivolumab and ipilimumab in sequence. CDR3 DNA sequence: TGTGCCAGCAGTTTAAAAGGGACAGGCCCTTACTTCTCTGGAAACACCATATATTTT. It is translated as CASSLKGTGPYFSGNTIYF.